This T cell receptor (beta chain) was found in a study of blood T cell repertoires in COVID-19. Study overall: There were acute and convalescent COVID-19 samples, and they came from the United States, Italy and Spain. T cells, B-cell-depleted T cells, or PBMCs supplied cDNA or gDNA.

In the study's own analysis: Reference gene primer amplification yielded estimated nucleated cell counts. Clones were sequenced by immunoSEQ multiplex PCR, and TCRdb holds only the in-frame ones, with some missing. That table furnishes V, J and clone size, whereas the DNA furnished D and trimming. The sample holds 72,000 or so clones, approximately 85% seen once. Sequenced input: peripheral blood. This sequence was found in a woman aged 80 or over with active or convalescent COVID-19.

CDR3 sequence: CASSSIGQGRGYTF. The CDR3 DNA reads TGCGCCAGCAGCTCGATTGGACAGGGCCGTGGCTACACCTTC. The chain carries TRBV5-1 and TRBJ1-2; 8 bases agree with TRBD1. J was trimmed by 7 bases and V by 3 bases; bases with no gene match: 8. The CDR3 totals 14 residues. Germline V CDR1 and CDR2: SGHRS, YFSETQ.